The present T cell receptor beta chain was sequenced within a study of T cells in Graves' hyperthyroidism and ophthalmopathy. General study results and limits: The model forecast ophthalmopathy, anticipating it by a median approximately 6 months before onset. Among thyroid clonotypes expanded above 0.001, most also appeared in blood.

This clonotype has ten or more counts. Antigen specificity is unknown. The germline V gene has CDR1 SQVTM and CDR2 ANQGSEA. The CDR3 contains 12 residues. TCR beta CDR3 regions were amplified from RNA transcripts. In the first-round RT-PCR of the TCR CDR3, the HTBI primer set was used. TCRdb independently ran MiXCR on the multiplex PCR reads; one entry per CDR3 protein. The sample carries 450,000 to 650,000 distinct CDR3 sequences, over 12% recorded once. Individuals with ophthalmopathy presented a Clinical Activity Score of at least 3, a NOSPECS grade of at least 4 and a duration under 3 months. The PBMCs were taken from around 9.1 ml of fresh peripheral blood.

This TCR derives from a young woman with Graves' ophthalmopathy. The sample taken for sequencing was blood. This chain joins TRBV29-1 and TRBJ1-1; TRBD1 matches 7 bases. The CDR3 loop is CSHIPGGTEAFF. For the CDR3, the DNA is TGCAGTCATATACCAGGGGGGACTGAAGCTTTCTTT.